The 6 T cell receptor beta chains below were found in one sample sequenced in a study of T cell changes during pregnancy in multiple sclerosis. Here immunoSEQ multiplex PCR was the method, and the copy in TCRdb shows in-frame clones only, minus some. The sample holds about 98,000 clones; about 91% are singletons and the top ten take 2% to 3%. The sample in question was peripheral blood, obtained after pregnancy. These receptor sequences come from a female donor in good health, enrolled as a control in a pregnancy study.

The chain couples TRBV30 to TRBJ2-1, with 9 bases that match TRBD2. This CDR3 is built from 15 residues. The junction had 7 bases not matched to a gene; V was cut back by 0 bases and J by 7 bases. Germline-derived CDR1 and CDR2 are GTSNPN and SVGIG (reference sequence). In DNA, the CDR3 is TGTGCCTGGAGTGTCGCGGGGACTAGCAAGAATGAGCAGTTCTTC. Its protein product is CAWSVAGTSKNEQFF.

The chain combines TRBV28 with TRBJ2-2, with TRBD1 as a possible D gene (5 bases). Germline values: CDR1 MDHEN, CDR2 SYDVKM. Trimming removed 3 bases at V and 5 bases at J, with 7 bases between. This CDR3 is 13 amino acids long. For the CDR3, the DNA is TGTGCCAGCAGTTTCAGGGCGACCGGGGAGCTGTTTTTT. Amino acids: CASSFRATGELFF.

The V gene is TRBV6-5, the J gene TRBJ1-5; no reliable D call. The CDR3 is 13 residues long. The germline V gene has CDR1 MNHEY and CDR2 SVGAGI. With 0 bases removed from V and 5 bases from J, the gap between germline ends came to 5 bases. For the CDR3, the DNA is TGTGCCAGCAGTTACTCTCAGGATCAGCCCCAGCATTTT. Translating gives CASSYSQDQPQHF.

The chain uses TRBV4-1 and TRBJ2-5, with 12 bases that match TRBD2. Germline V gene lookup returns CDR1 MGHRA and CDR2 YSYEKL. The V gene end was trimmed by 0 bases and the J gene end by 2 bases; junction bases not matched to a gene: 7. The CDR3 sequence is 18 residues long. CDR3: CASSQDLGLAGGQETQYF. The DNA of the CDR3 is TGCGCCAGCAGCCAAGATCTAGGGCTAGCGGGAGGGCAAGAGACCCAGTACTTC.

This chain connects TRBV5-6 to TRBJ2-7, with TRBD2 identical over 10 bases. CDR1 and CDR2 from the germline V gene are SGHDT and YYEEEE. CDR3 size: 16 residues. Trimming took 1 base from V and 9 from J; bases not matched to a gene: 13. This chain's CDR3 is CASSLLGASGSIAQYF. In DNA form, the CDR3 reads TGTGCCAGCAGCTTGTTAGGGGCTAGCGGGAGCATCGCGCAGTACTTC.

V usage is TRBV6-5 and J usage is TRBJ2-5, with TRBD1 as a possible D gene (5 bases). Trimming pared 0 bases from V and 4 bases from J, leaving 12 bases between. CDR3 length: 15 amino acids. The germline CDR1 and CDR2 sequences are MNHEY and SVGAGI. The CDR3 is CASSYSGQGRETQYF. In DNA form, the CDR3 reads TGTGCCAGCAGTTACTCGGGGCAGGGAAGAGAGACCCAGTACTTC.